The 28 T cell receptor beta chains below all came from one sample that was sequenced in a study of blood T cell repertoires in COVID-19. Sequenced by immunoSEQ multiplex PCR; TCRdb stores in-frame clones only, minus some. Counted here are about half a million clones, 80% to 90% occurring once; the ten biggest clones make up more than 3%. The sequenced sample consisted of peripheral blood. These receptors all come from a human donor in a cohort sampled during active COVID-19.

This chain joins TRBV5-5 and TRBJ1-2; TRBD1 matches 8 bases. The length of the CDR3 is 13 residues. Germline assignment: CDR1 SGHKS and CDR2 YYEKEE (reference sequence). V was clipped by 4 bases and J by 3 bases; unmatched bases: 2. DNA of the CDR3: TGTGCCAGCAGCCAGGGGGCTGACTATGGCTACACCTTC. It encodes CASSQGADYGYTF.

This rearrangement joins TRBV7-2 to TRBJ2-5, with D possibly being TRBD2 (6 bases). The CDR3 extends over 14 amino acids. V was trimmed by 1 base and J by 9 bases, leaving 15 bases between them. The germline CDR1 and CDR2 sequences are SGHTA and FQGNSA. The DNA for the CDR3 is TGTGCCAGCAGCTTAGGGACCCTGACGGGGGCCCAGTACTTC. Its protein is CASSLGTLTGAQYF.

The CDR3 loop is CARAAGPSYEQYF. The CDR3 DNA reads as TGTGCTCGCGCGGCGGGCCCTTCCTACGAGCAGTACTTC. The chain carries TRBV30 and TRBJ2-7; tentatively, D is TRBD2 (5 bases). The V gene's germline CDR1 is GTSNPN and CDR2 SVGIG (reference sequence). The CDR3 sequence is 13 residues long.

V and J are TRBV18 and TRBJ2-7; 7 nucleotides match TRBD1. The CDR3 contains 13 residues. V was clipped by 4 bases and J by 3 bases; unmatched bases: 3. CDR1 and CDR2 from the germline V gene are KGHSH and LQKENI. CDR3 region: CASSQRQGYEQYF. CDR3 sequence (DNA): TGTGCCAGCTCACAGAGACAGGGCTACGAGCAGTACTTC.

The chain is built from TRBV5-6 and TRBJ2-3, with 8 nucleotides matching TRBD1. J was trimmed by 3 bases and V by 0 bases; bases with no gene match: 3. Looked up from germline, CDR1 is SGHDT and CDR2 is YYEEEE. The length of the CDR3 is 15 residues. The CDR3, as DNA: TGTGCCAGCAGCTTGGTCCGACAGGGGACAGATACGCAGTATTTT. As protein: CASSLVRQGTDTQYF.

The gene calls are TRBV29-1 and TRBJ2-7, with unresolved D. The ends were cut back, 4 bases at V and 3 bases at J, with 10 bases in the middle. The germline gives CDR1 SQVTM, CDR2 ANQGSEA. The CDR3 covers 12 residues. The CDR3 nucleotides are TGCAGCGTTGGAGGCGTAGGCTACGAGCAGTACTTC. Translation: CSVGGVGYEQYF.

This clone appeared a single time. Written as DNA, the CDR3 is TGTGCCATCAGGGGGACAGGGGGGCTGCGCACTGAAGCTTTCTTT. This translates into CAIRGTGGLRTEAFF. V gene TRBV10-3 combines with J gene TRBJ1-1; 11 positions agree with TRBD1. This CDR3 is built from 15 residues. V lost 6 bases to trimming and J lost 4 bases; unmatched junction nucleotides: 7. Looked up from germline, CDR1 is ENHRY and CDR2 is SYGVKD.

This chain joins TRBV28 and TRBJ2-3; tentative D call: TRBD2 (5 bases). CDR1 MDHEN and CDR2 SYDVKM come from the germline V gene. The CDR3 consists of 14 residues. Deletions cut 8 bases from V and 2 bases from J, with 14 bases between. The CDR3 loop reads CASAGHIVTDTQYF. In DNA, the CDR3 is TGTGCCAGCGCGGGCCATATCGTCACAGATACGCAGTATTTT.

The CDR3 nucleotides read TGTGCCTGGAGTGTATCAAATTGGGCAGATGGCGGCTACACCTTC. This translates into CAWSVSNWADGGYTF. This chain uses TRBV30 with TRBJ1-2, with D unresolved. Trimming left V 0 bases short and J 8 bases short, with 19 bases between. The CDR3 is made up of 15 amino acids. CDR1 and CDR2 (germline): GTSNPN, SVGIG (reference sequence).

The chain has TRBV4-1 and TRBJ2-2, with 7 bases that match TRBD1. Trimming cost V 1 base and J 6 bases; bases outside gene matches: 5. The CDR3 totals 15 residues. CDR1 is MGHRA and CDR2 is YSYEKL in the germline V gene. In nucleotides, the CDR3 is TGCGCCAGCAGCCAAGGCAGGGGGTACGCCGGGGAGCTGTTTTTT. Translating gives CASSQGRGYAGELFF.

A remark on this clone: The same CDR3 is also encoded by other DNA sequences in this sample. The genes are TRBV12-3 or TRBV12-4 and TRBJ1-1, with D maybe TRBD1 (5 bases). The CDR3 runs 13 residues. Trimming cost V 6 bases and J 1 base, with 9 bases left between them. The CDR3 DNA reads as TGTGCCAGCAGCCCTACAGGGAACACTGAAGCTTTCTTT. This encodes CASSPTGNTEAFF.

CDR3 in DNA: TGTGCCAGCTCACCAGGACAGGGGACATTGTCAACTACAGAGCAGTACTTC. Protein product: CASSPGQGTLSTTEQYF. The chain combines TRBV18 with TRBJ2-7, with 9 bases matching TRBD1. Trimming removed 2 bases from V and 7 bases from J; junction bases left unmatched: 15. The CDR3 runs 17 residues. From germline, CDR1 is KGHSH and CDR2 LQKENI.

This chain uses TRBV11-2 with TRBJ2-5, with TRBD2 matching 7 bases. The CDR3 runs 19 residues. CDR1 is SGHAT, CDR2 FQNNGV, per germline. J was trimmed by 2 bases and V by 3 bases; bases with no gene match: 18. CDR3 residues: CASSFWSSSGRRGQETQYF. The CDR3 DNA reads TGTGCCAGCAGCTTTTGGAGTTCTAGCGGCCGGAGAGGGCAAGAGACCCAGTACTTC.

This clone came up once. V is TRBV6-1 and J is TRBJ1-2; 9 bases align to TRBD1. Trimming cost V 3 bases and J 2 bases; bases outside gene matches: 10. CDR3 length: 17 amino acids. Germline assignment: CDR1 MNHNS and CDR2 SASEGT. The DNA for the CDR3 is TGTGCCAGCAGTGACGGGGGACAGGGTATAGGCAACTATGGCTACACCTTC. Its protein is CASSDGGQGIGNYGYTF.

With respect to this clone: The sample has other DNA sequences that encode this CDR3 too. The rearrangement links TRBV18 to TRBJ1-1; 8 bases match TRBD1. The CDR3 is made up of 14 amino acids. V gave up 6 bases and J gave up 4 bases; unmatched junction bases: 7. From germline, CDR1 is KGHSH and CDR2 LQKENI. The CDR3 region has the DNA TGTGCCAGCTCGCCGACAGGGGTGGGCACTGAAGCTTTCTTT. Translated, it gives CASSPTGVGTEAFF.

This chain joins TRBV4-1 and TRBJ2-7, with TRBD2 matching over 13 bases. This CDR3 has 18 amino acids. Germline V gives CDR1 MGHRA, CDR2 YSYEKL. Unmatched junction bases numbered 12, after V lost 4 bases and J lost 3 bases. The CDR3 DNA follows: TGCGCCAGCAGCCGCCTCATGGCACTAGCGGGAGGGCACTACGAGCAGTACTTC. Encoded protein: CASSRLMALAGGHYEQYF.

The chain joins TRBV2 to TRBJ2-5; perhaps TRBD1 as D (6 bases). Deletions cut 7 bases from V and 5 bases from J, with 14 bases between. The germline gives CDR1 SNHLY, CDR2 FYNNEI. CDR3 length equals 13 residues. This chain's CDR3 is CASIRTDGETQYF. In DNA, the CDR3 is TGTGCCAGCATTCGGACAGATGGGGAGACCCAGTACTTC. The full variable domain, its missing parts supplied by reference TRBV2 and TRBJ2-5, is EPEVTQTPSHQVTQMGQEVILRCVPISNHLYFYWYRQILGQKVEFLVSFYNNEISEKSEIFDDQFSVERPDGSNFTLKIRSTKLEDSAMYFCASIRTDGETQYFGPGTRLLVL.

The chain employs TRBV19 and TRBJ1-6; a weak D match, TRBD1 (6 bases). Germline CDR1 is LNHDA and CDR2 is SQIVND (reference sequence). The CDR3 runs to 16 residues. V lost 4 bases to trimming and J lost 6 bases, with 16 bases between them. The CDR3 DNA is TGTGCCAGTAGTACTTCAGGGGCCTCGGGTAATTCACCCCTCCACTTT. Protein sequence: CASSTSGASGNSPLHF.

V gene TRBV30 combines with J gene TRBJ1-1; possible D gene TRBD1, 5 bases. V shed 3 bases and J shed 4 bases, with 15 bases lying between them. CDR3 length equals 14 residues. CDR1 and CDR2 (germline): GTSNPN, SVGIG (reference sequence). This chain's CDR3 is CAWRRAGLSTEAFF. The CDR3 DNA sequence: TGTGCCTGGAGAAGGGCAGGGCTGAGCACTGAAGCTTTCTTT.

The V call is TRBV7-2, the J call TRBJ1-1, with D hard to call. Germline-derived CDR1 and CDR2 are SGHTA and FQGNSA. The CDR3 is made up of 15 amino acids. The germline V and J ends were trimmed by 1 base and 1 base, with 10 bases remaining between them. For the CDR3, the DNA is TGTGCCAGCAGCTTAGTACGAGGAGAGAACACTGAAGCTTTCTTT. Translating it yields CASSLVRGENTEAFF. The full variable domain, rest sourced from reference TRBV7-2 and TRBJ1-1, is GAGVSQSPSNKVTEKGKDVELRCDPISGHTALYWYRQSLGQGLEFLIYFQGNSAPDKSGLPSDRFSAERTGGSVSTLTIQRTQQEDSAVYLCASSLVRGENTEAFFGQGTRLTVV.

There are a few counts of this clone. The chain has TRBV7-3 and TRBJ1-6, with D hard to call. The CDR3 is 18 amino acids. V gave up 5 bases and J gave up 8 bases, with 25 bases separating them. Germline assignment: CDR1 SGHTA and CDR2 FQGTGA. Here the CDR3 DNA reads TGTGCCAGCAGCCCAACCCGACCGGCGCCGGGAACATATTCACCCCTCCACTTT. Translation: CASSPTRPAPGTYSPLHF.

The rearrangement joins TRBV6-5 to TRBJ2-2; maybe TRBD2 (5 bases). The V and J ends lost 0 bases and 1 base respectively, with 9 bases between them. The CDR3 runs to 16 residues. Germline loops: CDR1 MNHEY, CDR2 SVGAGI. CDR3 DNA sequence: TGTGCCAGCAGTTACTCGGAGCGGATGAACACCGGGGAGCTGTTTTTT. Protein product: CASSYSERMNTGELFF.

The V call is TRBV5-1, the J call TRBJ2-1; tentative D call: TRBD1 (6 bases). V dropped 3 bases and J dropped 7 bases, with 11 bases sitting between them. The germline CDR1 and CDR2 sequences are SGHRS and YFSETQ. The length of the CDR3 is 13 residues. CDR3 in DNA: TGCGCCAGCAGCTGGATAAGGGGGAATGAGCAGTTCTTC. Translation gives CASSWIRGNEQFF.

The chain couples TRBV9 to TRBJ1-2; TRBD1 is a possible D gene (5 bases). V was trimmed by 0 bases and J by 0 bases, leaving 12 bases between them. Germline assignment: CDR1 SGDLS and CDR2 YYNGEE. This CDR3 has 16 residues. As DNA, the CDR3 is TGTGCCAGCAGCGTAGGAACAGGTTCAGCTAACTATGGCTACACCTTC. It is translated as CASSVGTGSANYGYTF.

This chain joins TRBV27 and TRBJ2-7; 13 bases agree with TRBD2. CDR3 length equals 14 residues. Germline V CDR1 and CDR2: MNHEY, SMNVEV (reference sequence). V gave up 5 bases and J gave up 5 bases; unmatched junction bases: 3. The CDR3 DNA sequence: TGTGCCAGCAGTACTGGACTAGCGGGAGACGAGCAGTACTTC. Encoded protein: CASSTGLAGDEQYF.

The CDR3 protein is CAWSDGQSLRSQHF. The CDR3 DNA follows: TGTGCCTGGAGTGACGGACAGTCCCTAAGGTCCCAGCATTTT. V gene TRBV30 combines with J gene TRBJ1-5, with TRBD1 as a possible D gene (6 bases). The CDR3 covers 14 residues. V dropped 1 base and J dropped 11 bases, with 18 bases sitting between them. CDR1 and CDR2 from the germline V gene are GTSNPN and SVGIG (reference sequence).

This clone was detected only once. DNA of the CDR3: TGTGCCATCACTGACGCCGGGACAGGGGGTTCCGAGCAGTACTTC. It translates to CAITDAGTGGSEQYF. This chain connects TRBV10-3 to TRBJ2-7, with TRBD1 matching over 11 bases. CDR3 size: 15 residues. The trim removed 7 bases at V and 6 bases at J, leaving 11 bases unmatched. Germline V gene sequence: CDR1 ENHRY, CDR2 SYGVKD.

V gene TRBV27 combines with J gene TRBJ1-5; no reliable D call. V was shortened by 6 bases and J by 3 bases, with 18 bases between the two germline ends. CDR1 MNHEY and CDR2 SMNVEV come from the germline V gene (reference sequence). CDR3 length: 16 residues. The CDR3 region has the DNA TGTGCCAGCAGCCCCAGGCCAGGCCCTTTCAATCAGCCCCAGCATTTT. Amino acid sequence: CASSPRPGPFNQPQHF.